What follows describes a single TCR beta chain. One end of the junction does not line up with germline, which may come from a read error. The age range of participants was about 18 to 89 years, with residence in approximately 25 US areas. Participants reported their clinical history, and cohort assignment relied on those reports. The study counted Cohort 3 donors as recovered given two negative PCRs, clearance, or symptom resolution. Germline V gives CDR1 LGHDT, CDR2 YNNKEL (reference sequence). This CDR3 region has 16 residues. Only in-frame clones appear in the TCRdb table, and some are missing; sequencing was by immunoSEQ multiplex PCR. This sample yields some 300,000 clones, of which approximately 91% are seen a single time; less than 2% belongs to the top ten. This sample stems from a study of blood T cell repertoires in COVID-19.

The rearrangement uses TRBV3-1 (or the pseudogene TRBV3-2) and TRBJ1-3; D possibly corresponds to TRBD1 (6 bases). The TCR was taken from a woman aged 40 to 50 who had recovered from COVID-19. The sequenced sample consisted of PBMCs or T cells enriched from blood (not recorded which). CDR3 region: CASSQGSTGTGNTIYF. The CDR3 nucleotides read TGTGCCAGCAGTCAAGGGTCAACAGGGACTGGAAACACCATATATTTT.